This TCR beta chain was profiled in a study of blood T cell repertoires in COVID-19. Study background: Nucleic acid was either cDNA or gDNA, and it came from T cells, B-cell-depleted T cells, or PBMCs.

In germline, CDR1 is MDHEN, CDR2 SYDVKM. CDR3 length: 15 amino acids. The V end was cut by 1 base, the J end by 0 bases, with 7 bases between. The method was immunoSEQ multiplex PCR; TCRdb's version includes in-frame clones alone and lacks a portion of them. The sample has around 140,000 clones; over 60% are singletons. The sequencing input was peripheral blood. The chain recombines TRBV28 with TRBJ1-5; D is undetermined. The clonotype comes from a woman aged 65 to 85 with acute or convalescent COVID-19. DNA of the CDR3: TGTGCCAGCAGTTTATACGCAGATAGCAATCAGCCCCAGCATTTT. This gives the protein CASSLYADSNQPQHF.